This record covers a single TCR beta chain. The V end lost 0 bases, the J end lost 4 bases, and 16 bases lay between the germline ends. The CDR3 spans 16 residues. Germline V CDR1 and CDR2: SGHNT, YYREEE (reference sequence). These data come from a study of blood T cell repertoires in COVID-19. Study summary: Collection of acute and convalescent COVID-19 samples took place in the United States, Italy and Spain.

Recruited during active infection, patients (from Seattle) were subsequently followed longitudinally. Study processing details: Quantification of nucleated cells was approximated via reference gene primer amplification. The method was immunoSEQ multiplex PCR; TCRdb's version includes in-frame clones alone and lacks a portion of them. V and J calls and clone size are as listed in that table; D and trimming were resolved from the DNA. Counted here are nearly 250,000 clones, roughly 86% occurring once; the ten biggest clones make up 5.5% to 6.5%. The TCR originated in a woman at least 80 years old with COVID-19, enrolled during active disease. Sequenced input: peripheral blood. The V gene is TRBV5-4, the J gene TRBJ1-1; D is undetermined. The CDR3 DNA reads TGTGCCAGCAGCTTGGACGGGAGCGGTCGTTCCACTGAAGCTTTCTTT. Encoded protein: CASSLDGSGRSTEAFF.